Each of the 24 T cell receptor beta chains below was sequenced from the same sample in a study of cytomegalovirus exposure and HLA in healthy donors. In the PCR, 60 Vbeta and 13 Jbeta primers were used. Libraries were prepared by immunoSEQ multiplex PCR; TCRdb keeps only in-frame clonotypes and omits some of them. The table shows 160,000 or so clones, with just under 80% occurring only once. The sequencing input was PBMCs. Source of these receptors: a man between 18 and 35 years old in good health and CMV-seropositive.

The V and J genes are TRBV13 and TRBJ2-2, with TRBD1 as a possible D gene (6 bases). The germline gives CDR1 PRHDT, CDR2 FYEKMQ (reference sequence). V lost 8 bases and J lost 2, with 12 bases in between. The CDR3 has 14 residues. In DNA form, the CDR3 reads TGTGCCAGCCCCCGACAGGATAACACCGGGGAGCTGTTTTTT. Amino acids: CASPRQDNTGELFF.

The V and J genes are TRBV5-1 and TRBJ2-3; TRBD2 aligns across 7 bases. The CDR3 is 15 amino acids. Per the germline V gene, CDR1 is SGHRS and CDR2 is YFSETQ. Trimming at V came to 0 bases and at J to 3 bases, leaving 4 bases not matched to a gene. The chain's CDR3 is CASSLGVLATDTQYF. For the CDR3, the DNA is TGCGCCAGCAGCTTGGGTGTACTAGCGACAGATACGCAGTATTTT.

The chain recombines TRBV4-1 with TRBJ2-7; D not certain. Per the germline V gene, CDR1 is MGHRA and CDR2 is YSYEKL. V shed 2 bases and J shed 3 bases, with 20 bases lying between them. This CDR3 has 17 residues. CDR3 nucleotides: TGCGCCAGCAGCCAACACCCCCGAGGTGGGTCGGACTACGAGCAGTACTTC. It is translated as CASSQHPRGGSDYEQYF.

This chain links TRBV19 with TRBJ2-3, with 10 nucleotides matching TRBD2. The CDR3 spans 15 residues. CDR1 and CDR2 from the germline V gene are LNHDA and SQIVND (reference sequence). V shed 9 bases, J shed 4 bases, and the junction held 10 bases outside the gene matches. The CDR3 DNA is TGTGCCAGCATGGGGCCGCTAGCGGGAGCAGATACGCAGTATTTT. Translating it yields CASMGPLAGADTQYF.

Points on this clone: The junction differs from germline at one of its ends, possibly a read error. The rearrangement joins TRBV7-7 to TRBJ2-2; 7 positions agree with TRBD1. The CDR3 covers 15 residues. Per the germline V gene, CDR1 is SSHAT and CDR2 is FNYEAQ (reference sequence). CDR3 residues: CASSRDSANTGELFF. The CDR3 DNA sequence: TGTGCTAGCAGCAGGGACAGCGCGAACACCGGGGAGCTGTTTTTT.

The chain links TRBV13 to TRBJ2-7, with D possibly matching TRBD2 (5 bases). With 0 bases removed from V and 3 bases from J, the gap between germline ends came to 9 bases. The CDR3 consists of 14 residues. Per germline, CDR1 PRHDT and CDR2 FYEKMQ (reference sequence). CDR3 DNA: TGTGCCAGCAGCTTAGGCCTCGGGGACTACGAGCAGTACTTC. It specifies CASSLGLGDYEQYF. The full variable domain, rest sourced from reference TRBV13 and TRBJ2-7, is AAGVIQSPRHLIKEKRETATLKCYPIPRHDTVYWYQQGPGQDPQFLISFYEKMQSDKGSIPDRFSAQQFSDYHSELNMSSLELGDSALYFCASSLGLGDYEQYFGPGTRLTVT.

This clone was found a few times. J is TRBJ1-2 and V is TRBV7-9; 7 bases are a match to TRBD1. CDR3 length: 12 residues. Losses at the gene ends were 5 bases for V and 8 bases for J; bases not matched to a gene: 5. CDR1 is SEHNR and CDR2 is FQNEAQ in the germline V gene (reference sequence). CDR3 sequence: CASSRDRGGYTF. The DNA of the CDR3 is TGTGCCAGCAGCCGGGACAGAGGCGGCTACACCTTC.

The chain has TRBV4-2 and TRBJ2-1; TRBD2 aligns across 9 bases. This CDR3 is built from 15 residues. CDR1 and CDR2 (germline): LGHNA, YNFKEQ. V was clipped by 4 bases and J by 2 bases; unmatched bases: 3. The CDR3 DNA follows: TGTGCCAGCAGCCCCCCTAGCGGGACCTACAATGAGCAGTTCTTC. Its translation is CASSPPSGTYNEQFF.

The CDR3 reads CASSTGGSNQPQHF. The CDR3 nucleotides read TGTGCCAGCAGTACAGGGGGTAGCAATCAGCCCCAGCATTTT. This chain joins TRBV28 and TRBJ1-5, with 8 bases matching TRBD1. The CDR3 consists of 14 residues. V gave up 5 bases and J gave up 0 bases; unmatched junction bases: 0. Germline V gene sequence: CDR1 MDHEN, CDR2 SYDVKM.

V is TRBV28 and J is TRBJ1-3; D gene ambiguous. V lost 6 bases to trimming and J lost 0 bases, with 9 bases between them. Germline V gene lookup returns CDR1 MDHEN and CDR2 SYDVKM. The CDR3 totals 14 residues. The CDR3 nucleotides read TGTGCCAGCAGGGTCAGGTCCTCTGGAAACACCATATATTTT. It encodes CASRVRSSGNTIYF.

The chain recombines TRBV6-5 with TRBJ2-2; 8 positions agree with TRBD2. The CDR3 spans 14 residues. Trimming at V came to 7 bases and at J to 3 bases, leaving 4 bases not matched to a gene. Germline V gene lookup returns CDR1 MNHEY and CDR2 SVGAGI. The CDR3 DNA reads TGTGCCAGCACGGGGGGGGCGTACACCGGGGAGCTGTTTTTT. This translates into CASTGGAYTGELFF.

The CDR3: CASSRTSTDTQYF. The CDR3 DNA follows: TGTGCCAGCAGCCGAACTAGCACAGATACGCAGTATTTT. The chain links TRBV7-2 to TRBJ2-3, with D hard to call. V lost 5 bases to trimming and J lost 0 bases, with 6 bases between them. Per the germline V gene, CDR1 is SGHTA and CDR2 is FQGNSA. The CDR3 spans 13 residues.

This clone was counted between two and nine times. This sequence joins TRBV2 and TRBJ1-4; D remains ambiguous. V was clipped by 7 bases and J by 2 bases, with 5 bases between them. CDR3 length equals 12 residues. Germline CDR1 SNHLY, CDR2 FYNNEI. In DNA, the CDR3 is TGTGCCAGCACGGGGACTAATGAAAAACTGTTTTTT. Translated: CASTGTNEKLFF.

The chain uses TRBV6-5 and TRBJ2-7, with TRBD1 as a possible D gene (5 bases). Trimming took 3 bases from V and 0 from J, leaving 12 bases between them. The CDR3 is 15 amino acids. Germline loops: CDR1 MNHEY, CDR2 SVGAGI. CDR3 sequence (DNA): TGTGCCAGCAGTTATGGGGCGACAAACTCCTACGAGCAGTACTTC. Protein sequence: CASSYGATNSYEQYF.

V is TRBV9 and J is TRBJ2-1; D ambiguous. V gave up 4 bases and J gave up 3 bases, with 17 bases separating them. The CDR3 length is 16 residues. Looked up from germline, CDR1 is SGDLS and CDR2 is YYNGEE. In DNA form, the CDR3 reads TGTGCCAGCAGCACTGATGGGCCTTCAGACTACAATGAGCAGTTCTTC. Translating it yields CASSTDGPSDYNEQFF.

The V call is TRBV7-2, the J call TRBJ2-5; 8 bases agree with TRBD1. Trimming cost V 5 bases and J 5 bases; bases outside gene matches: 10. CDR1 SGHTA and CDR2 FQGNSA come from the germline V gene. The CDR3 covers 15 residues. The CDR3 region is CASSPRTGSGETQYF. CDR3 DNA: TGTGCCAGCAGCCCACGGACAGGGTCTGGTGAGACCCAGTACTTC.

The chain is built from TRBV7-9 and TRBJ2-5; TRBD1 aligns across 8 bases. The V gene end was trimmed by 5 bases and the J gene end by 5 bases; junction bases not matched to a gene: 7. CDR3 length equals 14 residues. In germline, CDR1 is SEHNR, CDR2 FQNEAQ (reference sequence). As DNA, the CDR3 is TGTGCCAGCAGCCCTCGACAGGGGCACGAGACCCAGTACTTC. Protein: CASSPRQGHETQYF.

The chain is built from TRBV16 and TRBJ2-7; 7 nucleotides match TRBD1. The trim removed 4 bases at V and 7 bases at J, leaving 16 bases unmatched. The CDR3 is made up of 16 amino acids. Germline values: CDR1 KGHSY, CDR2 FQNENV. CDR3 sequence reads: CASSPALTGTRGEQYF. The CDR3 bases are TGTGCCAGCAGCCCCGCCCTGACAGGGACCAGGGGGGAGCAGTACTTC.

The DNA of the CDR3 is TGTGCCAGCAGCCAAGATTACTCCCTCAGGGACGAGCAGTACTTC. Protein: CASSQDYSLRDEQYF. This chain joins TRBV4-2 and TRBJ2-7, with D perhaps matching TRBD1 (5 bases). This CDR3 comprises 15 residues. Germline assignment: CDR1 LGHNA and CDR2 YNFKEQ. The V gene lost 0 bases and the J gene lost 5 bases, with 14 bases spanning the gap.

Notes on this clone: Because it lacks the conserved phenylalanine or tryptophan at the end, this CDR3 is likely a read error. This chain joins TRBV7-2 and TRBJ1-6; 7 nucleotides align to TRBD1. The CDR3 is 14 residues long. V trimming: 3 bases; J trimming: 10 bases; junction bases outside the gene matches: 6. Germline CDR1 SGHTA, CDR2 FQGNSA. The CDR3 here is CASSLTGIDSPLHL. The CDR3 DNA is TGTGCCAGCAGCTTGACAGGGATCGACTCACCCCTCCACCTT.

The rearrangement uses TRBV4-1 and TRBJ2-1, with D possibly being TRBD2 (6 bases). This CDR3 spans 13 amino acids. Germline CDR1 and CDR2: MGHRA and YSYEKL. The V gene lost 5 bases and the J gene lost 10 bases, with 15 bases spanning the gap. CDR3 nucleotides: TGCGCCAGCAGCGGACACCGGGACTCAGAGCAGTTCTTC. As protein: CASSGHRDSEQFF.

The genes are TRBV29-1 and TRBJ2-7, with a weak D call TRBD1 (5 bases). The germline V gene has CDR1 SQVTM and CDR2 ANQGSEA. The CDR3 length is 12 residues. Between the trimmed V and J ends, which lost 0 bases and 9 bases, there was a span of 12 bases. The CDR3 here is CSVEEAGQLQYF. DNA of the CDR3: TGCAGCGTTGAAGAGGCAGGGCAATTGCAGTACTTC.

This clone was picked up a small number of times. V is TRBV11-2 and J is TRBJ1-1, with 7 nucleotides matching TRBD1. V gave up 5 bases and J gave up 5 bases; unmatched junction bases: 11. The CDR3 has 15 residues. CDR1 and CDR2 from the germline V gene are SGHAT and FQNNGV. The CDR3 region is CASSKTTGSKTEAFF. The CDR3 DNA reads TGTGCCAGCAGCAAAACGACAGGGTCGAAGACTGAAGCTTTCTTT. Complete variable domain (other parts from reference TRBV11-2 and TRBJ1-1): EAGVAQSPRYKIIEKRQSVAFWCNPISGHATLYWYQQILGQGPKLLIQFQNNGVVDDSQLPKDRFSAERLKGVDSTLKIQPAKLEDSAVYLCASSKTTGSKTEAFFGQGTRLTVV.

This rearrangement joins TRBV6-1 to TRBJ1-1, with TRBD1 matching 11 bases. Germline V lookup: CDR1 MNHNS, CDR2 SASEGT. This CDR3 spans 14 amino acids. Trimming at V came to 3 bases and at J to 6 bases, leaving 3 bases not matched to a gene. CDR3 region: CASSDLGQGAEAFF. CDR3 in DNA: TGTGCCAGCAGTGATTTGGGACAGGGGGCTGAAGCTTTCTTT.